These 27 T cell receptor beta chains came from one sample sequenced in a study of T-cell reconstitution after alpha-beta-depleted transplantation in children. A library of TCRbeta sequences, prepared with unique molecular identifiers, was generated. MiXCR, run by TCRdb on the PCR reads, gives a single entry per CDR3 protein. The table includes around 670,000 distinct CDR3 sequences, around 12% detected once. Source: PBMCs, taken before TCRalphabeta/CD19-depleted stem cell transplant. These receptors were taken from a girl aged 2 to 9 with congenital amegakaryocytic thrombocytopenia, due to receive a stem cell transplant.

A few counts support this clonotype. The V gene is TRBV30, the J gene TRBJ2-2; 10 bases align to TRBD2. With V trimmed by 0 bases and J by 5 bases, 15 bases remained unmatched. Per the germline V gene, CDR1 is GTSNPN and CDR2 is SVGIG (reference sequence). The CDR3 consists of 19 residues. In nucleotides, the CDR3 is TGTGCCTGGAGTGTATCTAGGACTAGCGGCGGGGCGAGGACCGGGGAGCTGTTTTTT. Amino acids: CAWSVSRTSGGARTGELFF.

This clonotype has ten or more counts. V and J are TRBV5-1 and TRBJ2-3; D ambiguous. Germline CDR1 and CDR2: SGHRS and YFSETQ. Trimming stripped 4 bases from V and 0 bases from J, with 9 bases between. This CDR3 is built from 14 residues. In DNA, the CDR3 is TGCGCCAGCAGCGATGGAGATAGCACAGATACGCAGTATTTT. Its translation is CASSDGDSTDTQYF.

This sequence joins TRBV5-1 and TRBJ1-2; D remains unclear. The CDR3 totals 13 residues. Germline V gives CDR1 SGHRS, CDR2 YFSETQ. The V gene lost 4 bases and the J gene lost 3 bases, with 10 bases spanning the gap. CDR3 protein: CASSLTTYYGYTF. The CDR3 bases are TGCGCCAGCAGCCTCACGACTTACTATGGCTACACCTTC.

This clonotype was observed many times. V usage is TRBV5-1 and J usage is TRBJ1-1, with D unresolved. The length of the CDR3 is 13 residues. Trimming pared 0 bases from V and 4 bases from J, leaving 7 bases between. Per germline, CDR1 SGHRS and CDR2 YFSETQ. In DNA, the CDR3 is TGCGCCAGCAGCTTGGCCAGGCCCACTGAAGCTTTCTTT. As protein: CASSLARPTEAFF.

This clonotype turned up a few times. The chain employs TRBV7-6 and TRBJ2-1, with 13 bases aligning to TRBD2. J gave up 7 bases and V 1 base, and 7 bases lay outside the gene matches. Germline CDR1 and CDR2: SGHVS and FNYEAQ. The CDR3 spans 17 residues. DNA for the CDR3: TGTGCCAGCAGCTTAGTCCACGGGACTAGCGGGACGAATGAGCAGTTCTTC. It is translated as CASSLVHGTSGTNEQFF.

V usage is TRBV11-1 and J usage is TRBJ2-2; 9 positions agree with TRBD2. V lost 5 bases to trimming and J lost 2 bases; unmatched junction nucleotides: 15. Looked up from germline, CDR1 is SGHAT and CDR2 is FQDESV (reference sequence). CDR3 length equals 19 residues. Here the CDR3 reads CASSPEQMLAGANTGELFF. Here the CDR3 DNA reads TGTGCCAGCAGCCCCGAGCAAATGTTAGCGGGAGCAAACACCGGGGAGCTGTTTTTT. Full variable domain (missing parts from reference TRBV11-1 and TRBJ2-2): EAEVAQSPRYKITEKSQAVAFWCDPISGHATLYWYRQILGQGPELLVQFQDESVVDDSQLPKDRFSAERLKGVDSTLKIQPAELGDSAMYLCASSPEQMLAGANTGELFFGEGSRLTVL.

This clonotype was seen many times. V and J are TRBV4-1 and TRBJ2-1; 7 bases match TRBD2. The CDR3 spans 15 residues. Losses at the gene ends were 4 bases for V and 0 bases for J; bases not matched to a gene: 3. Germline-derived CDR1 and CDR2 are MGHRA and YSYEKL. CDR3 DNA: TGCGCCAGCAGCCCAGGGAGGGGCTCCTACAATGAGCAGTTCTTC. This codes for CASSPGRGSYNEQFF.

This clonotype was seen a few times. The chain couples TRBV7-9 to TRBJ2-7; D uncertain. The CDR3 consists of 14 residues. CDR1 is SEHNR, CDR2 FQNEAQ, per germline (reference sequence). Trimming shortened V by 3 bases and J by 2 bases, and 11 bases separated the two germline ends. The chain's CDR3 is CASSFLGGTYEQYF. The CDR3 DNA sequence: TGTGCCAGCAGCTTTTTGGGCGGAACCTACGAGCAGTACTTC.

This clonotype has ten or more counts. The chain combines TRBV24-1 with TRBJ2-7; no clear D. This CDR3 contains 14 residues. Germline V lookup: CDR1 KGHDR, CDR2 SFDVKD. V was clipped by 4 bases and J by 3 bases, with 12 bases between them. The CDR3 sequence is CATSESSQRYEQYF. CDR3 nucleotides: TGTGCCACCAGTGAGTCGTCCCAGCGCTACGAGCAGTACTTC.

This clonotype was detected many times. The V call is TRBV5-1, the J call TRBJ2-1; D uncertain. The CDR3 sequence is 17 residues long. Germline V gene lookup returns CDR1 SGHRS and CDR2 YFSETQ. Trimming removed 4 bases at V and 0 bases at J, with 17 bases between. This chain's CDR3 is CASSPSLRRASYNEQFF. For the CDR3, the DNA is TGCGCCAGCAGCCCCAGTCTTCGCCGGGCCTCCTACAATGAGCAGTTCTTC. Using reference TRBV5-1 and TRBJ2-1 for the parts outside the CDR3, the full variable domain is KAGVTQTPRYLIKTRGQQVTLSCSPISGHRSVSWYQQTPGQGLQFLFEYFSETQRNKGNFPGRFSGRQFSNSRSEMNVSTLELGDSALYLCASSPSLRRASYNEQFFGPGTRLTVL.

With regard to this clonotype: This may arise from a read error, as a much more abundant clone is one base away. V usage is TRBV15 and J usage is TRBJ1-2; D is possibly TRBD1 (6 bases). The CDR3 is made up of 14 amino acids. Germline V gene data show CDR1 as LNHNV and CDR2 as YYDKDF (reference sequence). Trimming removed 6 bases at V and 4 bases at J, with 15 bases between. The CDR3 bases are TGTGCCACCAGGAGACAAGGGGGAGGCTATGGCTACACCTTC. Protein product: CATRRQGGGYGYTF.

This clonotype was seen ten or more times. V and J are TRBV24-1 and TRBJ2-1, with 15 nucleotides matching TRBD2. The V segment lost 9 bases and the J segment 4 bases; nucleotides outside the gene matches: 15. The CDR3 is 19 amino acids. The germline gives CDR1 KGHDR, CDR2 SFDVKD. CDR3 region: CATEKPGLAGGLAYNEQFF. The CDR3, as DNA: TGTGCCACCGAAAAACCGGGACTAGCGGGAGGCCTTGCGTACAATGAGCAGTTCTTC.

This clonotype was counted at least ten times. This rearrangement joins TRBV28 to TRBJ2-4; D call uncertain. The CDR3 runs 18 residues. Trimming cost V 2 bases and J 0 bases, with 17 bases left between them. From germline, CDR1 is MDHEN and CDR2 SYDVKM. The chain's CDR3 is CASSLRPSGRLAKNIQYF. The CDR3 DNA reads TGTGCCAGCAGTTTACGCCCCTCCGGCAGACTAGCCAAAAACATTCAGTACTTC.

CDR3 bases: TGCGCCAGCAGCTTGAGGACTAGTGCTACGAACACCGGGGAGCTGTTTTTT. This sequence encodes CASSLRTSATNTGELFF. The V gene is TRBV5-1, the J gene TRBJ2-2; 7 bases line up with TRBD2. V shed 1 base, J shed 0 bases, and the junction held 6 bases outside the gene matches. Germline lookup yields CDR1 SGHRS and CDR2 YFSETQ. The CDR3 totals 17 residues.

This clonotype was seen repeatedly, ten times or more. J is TRBJ2-1 and V is TRBV5-5; 9 nucleotides agree with TRBD1. Germline assignment: CDR1 SGHKS and CDR2 YYEKEE (reference sequence). After removal of 4 bases from V and 4 bases from J, the junction contained 9 bases not matched to a gene. The CDR3 loop spans 16 amino acids. CDR3 coding DNA: TGTGCCAGCAGCCAAGCAAACAGGGGGCATTACAATGAGCAGTTCTTC. Protein sequence: CASSQANRGHYNEQFF.

On this clonotype: Just one base apart from a much larger clone, this may be a read error. V is TRBV6-1 and J is TRBJ2-1; D unresolved. Germline V gene lookup returns CDR1 MNHNS and CDR2 SASEGT. The CDR3 length is 12 residues. The CDR3 sequence: CASSHLEDEHFF. CDR3 nucleotides: TGTGCCAGCAGTCATCTTGAGGATGAGCATTTCTTC.

The sample holds many counts of this clonotype. The chain joins TRBV20-1 to TRBJ2-3; 10 nucleotides line up with TRBD2. The length of the CDR3 is 18 residues. The V gene end was trimmed by 2 bases and the J gene end by 6 bases; junction bases not matched to a gene: 17. Germline CDR1 reads DFQATT; CDR2 reads SNEGSKA (reference sequence). The CDR3 sequence is CSARSRKSPSGRGDTQYF. CDR3 coding DNA: TGCAGTGCTAGATCTCGGAAATCACCTAGCGGGAGAGGGGATACGCAGTATTTT.

There are many counts of this clonotype. The chain recombines TRBV3-1 with TRBJ1-1; D gene ambiguous. CDR3 length equals 13 residues. Germline-derived CDR1 and CDR2 are LGHDT and YNNKEL (reference sequence). V was clipped by 3 bases and J by 3 bases, with 8 bases between them. The CDR3 here is CASSQIEHTEAFF. The CDR3 DNA reads TGTGCCAGCAGCCAGATAGAGCACACTGAAGCTTTCTTT.

In this sample, this clonotype turned up a few times. This chain connects TRBV5-1 to TRBJ2-1; 7 bases map to TRBD2. The germline V gene encodes CDR1 SGHRS and CDR2 YFSETQ. The CDR3 length is 19 residues. The V segment lost 0 bases and the J segment 9 bases; nucleotides outside the gene matches: 21. CDR3 bases: TGCGCCAGCAGCTTGGGGCAGGGCGGGAGATCTACCAATTGGTTTGAGCAGTTCTTC. This sequence encodes CASSLGQGGRSTNWFEQFF.

Notes on this clonotype: A much larger clone lies one base from this, so it may be a read error. The chain combines TRBV10-3 with TRBJ1-5; D uncertain. This CDR3 contains 15 residues. Germline V gene data show CDR1 as ENHRY and CDR2 as SYGVKD. CDR3 sequence: CAISQSKEGHQPQNF. CDR3 bases: TGTGCCATCAGCCAAAGTAAAGAGGGTCATCAGCCCCAGAATTTT.

This clonotype was counted at least ten times. The CDR3 DNA follows: TGTGCCAGCAGCTTAGTCGCGGGATTTAGTGGAAACACCATATATTTT. Residues: CASSLVAGFSGNTIYF. V and J are TRBV7-2 and TRBJ1-3, with D unresolved. In germline, CDR1 is SGHTA, CDR2 FQGNSA. Between the trimmed V and J ends, which lost 1 base and 3 bases, there was a span of 13 bases. The CDR3 is made up of 16 amino acids. The variable domain in full, with the rest retrieved from reference TRBV7-2 and TRBJ1-3, is GAGVSQSPSNKVTEKGKDVELRCDPISGHTALYWYRQSLGQGLEFLIYFQGNSAPDKSGLPSDRFSAERTGGSVSTLTIQRTQQEDSAVYLCASSLVAGFSGNTIYFGEGSWLTVV.

This clonotype has ten or more counts. The rearrangement uses TRBV5-1 and TRBJ2-3; D gene uncertain. Per the germline V gene, CDR1 is SGHRS and CDR2 is YFSETQ. The CDR3 extends over 13 amino acids. V lost 4 bases, J lost 0 bases, and 6 bases lay in between. CDR3 DNA: TGCGCCAGCAGCAAAATGAGCACAGATACGCAGTATTTT. Amino acid sequence: CASSKMSTDTQYF.

The chain carries TRBV12-5 and TRBJ1-3, with TRBD1 matching over 10 bases. This CDR3 has 16 amino acids. With V trimmed by 4 bases and J by 0 bases, 3 bases remained unmatched. CDR1 is LGHNT, CDR2 FRNRAP, per germline. In nucleotides, the CDR3 is TGTGCTAGTGGTTGGGGGACAGGGGTCTCTGGAAACACCATATATTTT. This encodes CASGWGTGVSGNTIYF.

With respect to this clonotype: A much bigger clone sits one base away, suggesting this may be a read error. In nucleotides, the CDR3 is TGCAGTGCCATGCTGGGCCTTAGCGGGATAGTTACAGATACGCAGTATTTT. Its protein is CSAMLGLSGIVTDTQYF. The chain links TRBV20-1 to TRBJ2-3, with 8 bases aligning to TRBD2. After removal of 6 bases from V and 3 bases from J, the junction contained 17 bases not matched to a gene. The germline CDR1 and CDR2 sequences are DFQATT and SNEGSKA (reference sequence). This CDR3 contains 17 residues.

This clonotype was recorded at least ten times. The CDR3 DNA follows: TGCAGCGTTGCCACCGCAGATTCTAACTATGGCTACACCTTC. This codes for CSVATADSNYGYTF. This sequence joins TRBV29-1 and TRBJ1-2, with D unresolved. CDR1 and CDR2 (germline): SQVTM, ANQGSEA. The CDR3 sequence is 14 residues long. Trimming removed 4 bases from V and 0 bases from J, with 12 bases in between.

The V call is TRBV10-1, the J call TRBJ2-3; tentative D call: TRBD2 (6 bases). This CDR3 is built from 15 residues. Germline CDR1 and CDR2: WNHNN and SYGVQD (reference sequence). The V and J ends lost 6 bases and 4 bases respectively, with 17 bases between them. CDR3 sequence reads: CASSQAGRRPDTQYF. The CDR3 nucleotides are TGCGCCAGCAGCCAGGCCGGGAGACGGCCAGATACGCAGTATTTT.

In its sample, this clonotype was seen many times. The V call is TRBV29-1, the J call TRBJ2-1; 10 positions agree with TRBD2. The V and J ends lost 6 bases and 7 bases, in that order; junction bases with no gene match: 12. Germline values: CDR1 SQVTM, CDR2 ANQGSEA. The CDR3 contains 15 residues. CDR3 protein: CSVTRTSGSGNEQFF. CDR3 DNA: TGCAGCGTCACTAGGACTAGCGGTTCTGGGAATGAGCAGTTCTTC.